Listed below are T cell receptor beta chains from one sample, sequenced in a study of shared clonotypes between healthy human individuals. Sequenced by immunoSEQ multiplex PCR; TCRdb stores in-frame clones only, minus some. The table has about 680,000 clones, about 92% seen once. Sequenced material: naive CD8+ T cells sorted from blood. The receptors were gathered from a young man in good health. CDR3s include the opening cysteine and the closing phenylalanine or tryptophan. D genes are given only for firm matches. Expanded clones get a size class; other rows say once, few or many, or leave the size out.

TRBV5-4	.	TRBJ2-7	TRBD1	CASSGDRGRLDEQYF	TGTGCCAGCAGCGGGGACAGGGGGCGCTTGGACGAGCAGTACTTC
TRBV27	.	TRBJ2-5	TRBD2	CASEYQGTSGDQETQYF	TGTGCCAGCGAGTACCAAGGGACTAGCGGGGACCAAGAGACCCAGTACTTC
TRBV27	.	TRBJ2-3	.	CASSLLEDTQYF	TGTGCCAGCAGTTTACTCGAAGATACGCAGTATTTT
TRBV18	.	TRBJ2-5	.	CASSPSFQETQYF	TGTGCCAGCTCACCTTCGTTCCAAGAGACCCAGTACTTC
TRBV5-4	.	TRBJ1-1	.	CASSPRGGNTEAFF	TGTGCCAGCAGCCCTCGGGGAGGGAACACTGAAGCTTTCTTT
TRBV7-9	.	TRBJ1-5	.	CASSLSTAWNQPQHF	TGTGCCAGCAGCTTATCGACAGCTTGGAATCAGCCCCAGCATTTT
TRBV5-6	.	TRBJ2-1	TRBD2	CASSSPISGASYNEQFF	TGTGCCAGCAGTTCTCCCATTAGCGGGGCCTCCTACAATGAGCAGTTCTTC
TRBV7-9	.	TRBJ2-7	.	CASSQRGGYYEQYF	TGTGCCAGCAGCCAACGAGGGGGGTACTACGAGCAGTACTTC
TRBV19	.	TRBJ2-1	.	CASSIGVANEQFF	TGTGCCAGTAGTATTGGCGTCGCCAATGAGCAGTTCTTC
TRBV10-2	.	TRBJ2-5	.	CASGGLSGETQYF	TGCGCCAGCGGGGGCCTCAGCGGAGAGACCCAGTACTTC
TRBV27	.	TRBJ2-1	.	CASAKGSSYNEQFF	TGTGCCAGCGCCAAGGGGAGCTCGTACAATGAGCAGTTCTTC
TRBV9	.	TRBJ2-4	.	CASSVDSGVAKNIQYF	TGTGCCAGCAGCGTAGACTCGGGGGTAGCCAAAAACATTCAGTACTTC
TRBV27	.	TRBJ2-1	TRBD2	CASSPGLAGFDEQFF	TGTGCCAGCAGTCCCGGACTAGCGGGTTTCGATGAGCAGTTCTTC
TRBV27	.	TRBJ2-7	.	CASSSGRNSYEQYF	TGTGCCAGCAGCTCGGGACGGAACTCCTACGAGCAGTACTTC
TRBV5-1	.	TRBJ2-5	TRBD1	CASSLADRGRETQYF	TGCGCCAGCAGCTTGGCCGACAGGGGGCGGGAGACCCAGTACTTC
TRBV5-1	.	TRBJ2-5	.	CASSLVQASREYQETQYF	TGCGCCAGCAGCTTGGTTCAGGCCTCACGGGAGTATCAAGAGACCCAGTACTTC
TRBV4-3	.	TRBJ2-1	TRBD2	CASSHSGTSGPYNEQFF	TGCGCCAGCAGCCATAGTGGGACTAGCGGGCCGTACAATGAGCAGTTCTTC
TRBV5-4	.	TRBJ2-7	.	CASSLWGTSPYEQYF	TGTGCCAGCAGCTTATGGGGCACATCCCCCTACGAGCAGTACTTC
TRBV7-8	once	TRBJ1-5	.	CASSLAGGFSNQPQHF	TGTGCCAGCAGCTTAGCGGGGGGTTTTAGCAATCAGCCCCAGCATTTT
TRBV11-2	.	TRBJ2-5	.	CASSLGSETQYF	TGTGCCAGCAGCTTAGGGTCGGAGACCCAGTACTTC
TRBV19	.	TRBJ1-5	.	CASTLSRQNNQPQHF	TGTGCCAGTACCTTGAGTAGGCAGAACAATCAGCCCCAGCATTTT
TRBV11-3	.	TRBJ2-1	TRBD1	CASSLVTRDRIDNEQFF	TGTGCCAGCAGCTTAGTGACTCGGGACAGGATAGACAATGAGCAGTTCTTC
TRBV5-4	.	TRBJ1-2	TRBD1	CASSFGRSGQVCF	TGTGCCAGCAGCTTTGGCCGATCAGGACAGGTCTGCTTC
TRBV4-1	.	TRBJ1-1	.	CASSQWDGNTEAFF	TGCGCCAGCAGCCAATGGGACGGGAACACTGAAGCTTTCTTT
TRBV5-5	.	TRBJ2-7	.	CASSLSSYEQYF	TGTGCCAGCAGCTTGTCATCCTACGAGCAGTACTTC
TRBV27	.	TRBJ2-1	.	CASSSEGPALFF	TGTGCCAGCAGTTCGGAAGGGCCCGCTCTATTCTTC
TRBV18	.	TRBJ1-4	.	CASSPVGRGHLATNEKLFF	TGTGCCAGCTCACCAGTGGGCAGGGGACATCTCGCAACTAATGAAAAACTGTTTTTT
TRBV9	.	TRBJ2-3	TRBD2	CASSEHLAGITDTQYF	TGTGCCAGCAGCGAACACCTAGCGGGAATTACAGATACGCAGTATTTT
TRBV2	once	TRBJ2-7	.	CASSVGEQYF	TGTGCCAGCAGTGTAGGAGAGCAGTACTTC
TRBV7-6	.	TRBJ2-7	.	CASSLGPGSYEQYF	TGTGCCAGCAGCTTAGGGCCAGGGTCCTACGAGCAGTACTTC
TRBV2	.	TRBJ1-2	.	CASSISGSDGYTF	TGTGCCAGCAGTATATCGGGGTCGGACGGCTACACCTTC
TRBV5-8	.	TRBJ1-6	TRBD1	CASSLRTGGNSPLHF	TGTGCCAGCAGCTTGCGGACAGGGGGGAATTCACCCCTCCACTTT
TRBV5-1	.	TRBJ2-6	.	CASSSENSGANVLTF	TGCGCCAGCAGCTCGGAAAACTCTGGGGCCAACGTCCTGACTTTC
TRBV27	.	TRBJ2-2	.	CASSLARGGTGELFF	TGTGCCAGCAGTTTGGCCAGGGGAGGGACCGGGGAGCTGTTTTTT
TRBV18	.	TRBJ2-7	TRBD2	CASSAPSGRAWEQYF	TGTGCCAGCTCCGCCCCTAGCGGGAGGGCCTGGGAGCAGTACTTC
TRBV29-1	.	TRBJ2-7	TRBD2	CSGASGYEQYF	TGCAGCGGCGCTAGCGGCTACGAGCAGTACTTC
TRBV19	.	TRBJ2-1	.	CASSIGGEQFF	TGTGCCAGTAGTATAGGTGGTGAGCAGTTCTTC
TRBV7-8	.	TRBJ1-2	TRBD1	CASSPPVDRESGYTF	TGTGCCAGCAGCCCACCGGTGGACAGGGAAAGCGGCTACACCTTC
TRBV5-4	.	TRBJ2-1	.	CASSLPGMSFNEQFF	TGTGCCAGCAGCTTGCCAGGGATGTCTTTCAATGAGCAGTTCTTC
TRBV7-3	.	TRBJ2-1	.	CASSPTGRYPDEQFF	TGTGCCAGCAGCCCCACGGGTAGGTATCCCGATGAGCAGTTCTTC
TRBV6-5	once	TRBJ1-4	.	CASSYRGTNEKLFF	TGTGCCAGCAGTTACAGGGGAACTAATGAAAAACTGTTTTTT
TRBV30	.	TRBJ2-7	TRBD2	CASDGTSGIEQYF	TGTGCCTCAGACGGGACTAGCGGGATTGAGCAGTACTTC
TRBV5-1	.	TRBJ1-2	.	CASSAAGNGYTF	TGCGCCAGCAGCGCAGCAGGGAATGGCTACACCTTC
TRBV20-1	.	TRBJ2-2	.	CSAPEGGELFF	TGCAGTGCTCCTGAGGGGGGGGAGCTGTTTTTT
TRBV5-4	.	TRBJ1-1	.	CASSLEEGVGTEAFF	TGTGCCAGCAGCTTGGAAGAGGGTGTGGGCACTGAAGCTTTCTTT
TRBV5-1	.	TRBJ2-7	TRBD2	CASSSGPGTSGYEQYF	TGCGCCAGCAGCTCGGGACCCGGGACTAGCGGATACGAGCAGTACTTC
TRBV7-2	.	TRBJ2-5	TRBD2	CASRGLAPPETQYF	TGTGCCAGCCGGGGACTAGCTCCCCCGGAGACCCAGTACTTC
TRBV4-3	.	TRBJ2-7	.	CASSQAVGLGSYEQYF	TGCGCCAGCAGCCAAGCCGTGGGGCTGGGGTCATACGAGCAGTACTTC
TRBV6-6	.	TRBJ1-1	.	CASSYRGLNTEAFF	TGTGCCAGCAGTTACAGGGGACTCAACACTGAAGCTTTCTTT
TRBV11-2	.	TRBJ2-1	TRBD2	CASSWPSGTSDYNEQFF	TGTGCCAGCAGCTGGCCTTCCGGGACTAGCGACTACAATGAGCAGTTCTTC